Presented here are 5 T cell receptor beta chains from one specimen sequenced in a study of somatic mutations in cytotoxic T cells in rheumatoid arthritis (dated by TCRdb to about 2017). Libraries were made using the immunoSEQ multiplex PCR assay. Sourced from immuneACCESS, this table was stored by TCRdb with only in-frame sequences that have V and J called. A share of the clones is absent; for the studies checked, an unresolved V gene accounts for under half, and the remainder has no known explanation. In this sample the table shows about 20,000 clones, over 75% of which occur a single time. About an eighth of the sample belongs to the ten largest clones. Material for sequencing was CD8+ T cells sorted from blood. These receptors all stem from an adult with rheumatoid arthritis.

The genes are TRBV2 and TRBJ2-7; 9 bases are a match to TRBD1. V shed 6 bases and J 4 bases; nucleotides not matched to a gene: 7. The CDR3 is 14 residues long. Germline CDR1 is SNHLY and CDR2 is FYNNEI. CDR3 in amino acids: CASSPGTGRYEQYF. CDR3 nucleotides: TGTGCCAGCAGCCCCGGGACAGGGCGGTACGAGCAGTACTTC.

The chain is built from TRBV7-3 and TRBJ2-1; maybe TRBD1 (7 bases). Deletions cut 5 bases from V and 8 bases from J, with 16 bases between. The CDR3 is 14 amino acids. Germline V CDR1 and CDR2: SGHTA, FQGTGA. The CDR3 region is CASSPRGGGDEQFF. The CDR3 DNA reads TGTGCCAGCAGCCCCCGAGGGGGCGGGGATGAGCAGTTCTTC.

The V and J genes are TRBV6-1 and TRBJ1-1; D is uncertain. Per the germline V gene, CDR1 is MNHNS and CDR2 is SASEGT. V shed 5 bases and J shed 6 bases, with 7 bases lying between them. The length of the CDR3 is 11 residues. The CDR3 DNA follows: TGTGCCAGCAGTTGGAGGCCTGAAGCTTTCTTT. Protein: CASSWRPEAFF.

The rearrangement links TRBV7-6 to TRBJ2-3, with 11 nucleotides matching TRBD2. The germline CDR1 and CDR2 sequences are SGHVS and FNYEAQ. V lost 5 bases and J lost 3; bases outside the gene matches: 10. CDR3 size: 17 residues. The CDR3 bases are TGTGCCAGCAGCCCCCCCCCGGGGACTAGCGGAACAGATACGCAGTATTTT. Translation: CASSPPPGTSGTDTQYF.

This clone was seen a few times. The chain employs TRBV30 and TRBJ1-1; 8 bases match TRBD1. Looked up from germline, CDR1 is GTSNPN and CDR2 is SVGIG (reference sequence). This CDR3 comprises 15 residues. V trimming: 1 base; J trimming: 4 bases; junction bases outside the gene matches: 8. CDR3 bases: TGTGCCTGGAGTGCCCCGGACAGGGAGGGCACTGAAGCTTTCTTT. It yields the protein CAWSAPDREGTEAFF.